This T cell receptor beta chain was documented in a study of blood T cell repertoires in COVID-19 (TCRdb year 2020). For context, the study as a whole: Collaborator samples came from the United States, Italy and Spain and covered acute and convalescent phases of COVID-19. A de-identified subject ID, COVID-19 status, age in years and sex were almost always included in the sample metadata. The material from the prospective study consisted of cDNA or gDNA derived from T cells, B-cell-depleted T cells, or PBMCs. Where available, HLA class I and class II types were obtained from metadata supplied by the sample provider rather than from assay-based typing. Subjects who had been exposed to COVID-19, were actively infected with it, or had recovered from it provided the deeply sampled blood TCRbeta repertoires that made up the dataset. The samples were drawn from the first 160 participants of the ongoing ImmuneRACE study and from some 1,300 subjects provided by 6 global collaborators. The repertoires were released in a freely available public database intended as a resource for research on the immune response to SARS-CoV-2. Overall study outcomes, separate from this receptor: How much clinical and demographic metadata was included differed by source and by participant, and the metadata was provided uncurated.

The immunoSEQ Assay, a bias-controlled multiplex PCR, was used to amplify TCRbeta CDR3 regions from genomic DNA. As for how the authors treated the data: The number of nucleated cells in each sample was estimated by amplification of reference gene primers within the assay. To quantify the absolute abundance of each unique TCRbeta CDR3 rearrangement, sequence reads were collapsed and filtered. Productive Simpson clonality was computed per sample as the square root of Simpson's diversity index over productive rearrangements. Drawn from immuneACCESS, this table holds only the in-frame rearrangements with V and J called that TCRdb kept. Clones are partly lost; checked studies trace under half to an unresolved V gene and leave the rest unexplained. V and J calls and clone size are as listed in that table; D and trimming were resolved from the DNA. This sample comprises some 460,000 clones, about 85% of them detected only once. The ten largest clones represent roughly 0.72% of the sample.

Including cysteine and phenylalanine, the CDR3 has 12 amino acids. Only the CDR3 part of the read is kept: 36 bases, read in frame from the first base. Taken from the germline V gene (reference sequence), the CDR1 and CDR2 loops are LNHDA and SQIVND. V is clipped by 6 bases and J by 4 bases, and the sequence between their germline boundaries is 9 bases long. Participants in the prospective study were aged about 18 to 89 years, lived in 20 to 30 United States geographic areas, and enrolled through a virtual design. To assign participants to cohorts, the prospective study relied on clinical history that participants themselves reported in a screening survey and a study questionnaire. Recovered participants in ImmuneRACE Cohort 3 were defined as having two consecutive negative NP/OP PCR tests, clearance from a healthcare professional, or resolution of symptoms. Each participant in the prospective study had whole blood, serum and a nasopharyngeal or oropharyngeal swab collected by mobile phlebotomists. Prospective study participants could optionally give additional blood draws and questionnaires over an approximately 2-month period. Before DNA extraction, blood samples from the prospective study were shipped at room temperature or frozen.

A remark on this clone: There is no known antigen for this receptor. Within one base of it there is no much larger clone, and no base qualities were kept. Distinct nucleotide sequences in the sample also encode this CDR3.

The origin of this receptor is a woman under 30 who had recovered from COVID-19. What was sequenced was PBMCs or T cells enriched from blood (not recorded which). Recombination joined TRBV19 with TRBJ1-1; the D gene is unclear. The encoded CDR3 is CASRREGTEAFF. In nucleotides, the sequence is TGTGCCAGTAGACGGGAGGGCACTGAAGCTTTCTTT.